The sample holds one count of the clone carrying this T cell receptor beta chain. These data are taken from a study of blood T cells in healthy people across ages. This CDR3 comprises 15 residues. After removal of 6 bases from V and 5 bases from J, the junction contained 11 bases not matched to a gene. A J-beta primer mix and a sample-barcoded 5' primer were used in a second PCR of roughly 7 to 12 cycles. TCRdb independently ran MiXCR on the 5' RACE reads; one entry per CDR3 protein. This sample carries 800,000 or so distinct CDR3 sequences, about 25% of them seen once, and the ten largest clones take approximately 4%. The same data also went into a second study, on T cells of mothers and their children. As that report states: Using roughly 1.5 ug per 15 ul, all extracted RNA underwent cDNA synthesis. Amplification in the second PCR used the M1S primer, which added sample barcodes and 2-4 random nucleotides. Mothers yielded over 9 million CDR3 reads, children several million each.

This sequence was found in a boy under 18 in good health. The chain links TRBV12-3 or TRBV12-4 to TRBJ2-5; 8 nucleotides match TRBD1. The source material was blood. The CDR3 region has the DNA TGTGCCAGCAGCCCTTTACAGGGGGTGGTCGAGACCCAGTACTTC. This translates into CASSPLQGVVETQYF.